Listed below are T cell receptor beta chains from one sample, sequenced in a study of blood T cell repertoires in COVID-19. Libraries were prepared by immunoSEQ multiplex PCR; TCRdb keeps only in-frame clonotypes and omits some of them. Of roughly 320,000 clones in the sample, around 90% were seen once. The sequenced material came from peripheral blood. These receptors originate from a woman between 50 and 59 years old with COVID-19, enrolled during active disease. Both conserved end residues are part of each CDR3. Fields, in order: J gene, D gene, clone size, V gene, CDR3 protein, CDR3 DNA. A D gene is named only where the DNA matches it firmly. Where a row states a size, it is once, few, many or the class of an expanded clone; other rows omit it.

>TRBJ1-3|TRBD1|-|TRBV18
CASSGQGVNTIYF
TGTGCCAGCTCGGGACAGGGTGTAAACACCATATATTTT
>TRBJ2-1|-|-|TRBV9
CASSVAGLLGLGYNEQFF
TGTGCCAGCAGCGTAGCGGGACTTCTGGGTCTGGGGTACAATGAGCAGTTCTTC
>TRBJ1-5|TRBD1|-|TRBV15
CATSATGGPQPQHF
TGTGCCACCAGCGCGACAGGGGGCCCACAGCCCCAGCATTTT
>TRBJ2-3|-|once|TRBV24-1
CATSEHGRPGADTQYF
TGTGCCACCAGTGAACACGGGAGGCCAGGGGCAGATACGCAGTATTTT
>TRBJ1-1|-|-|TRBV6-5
CASSMGYSEAFF
TGTGCCAGCAGTATGGGTTACAGTGAAGCTTTCTTT
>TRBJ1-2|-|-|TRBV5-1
CASSFWQTYGYTF
TGCGCCAGCAGCTTCTGGCAGACATATGGCTACACCTTC
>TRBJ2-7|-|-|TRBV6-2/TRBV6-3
CASSYDPSRGPSSSYEQYF
TGTGCCAGCAGTTATGATCCGTCTCGCGGGCCCTCGAGCTCCTACGAGCAGTACTTC
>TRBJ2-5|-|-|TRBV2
CASSVRLAQETQYF
TGTGCCAGCAGTGTGAGGCTAGCGCAAGAGACCCAGTACTTC
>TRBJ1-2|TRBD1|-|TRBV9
CASSGLTGGSLYGYTF
TGTGCCAGCAGCGGCTTGACAGGGGGCAGCCTCTATGGCTACACCTTC
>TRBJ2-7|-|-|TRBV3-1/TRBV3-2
CASSHGNEQYF
TGTGCCAGCAGCCACGGGAACGAGCAGTACTTC
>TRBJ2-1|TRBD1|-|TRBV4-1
CASQDQGAIYNEQFF
TGCGCCAGCCAAGATCAGGGGGCGATCTACAATGAGCAGTTCTTC
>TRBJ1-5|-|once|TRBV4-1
CASSLFPGDQPQHF
TGCGCCAGCAGCCTCTTTCCGGGGGATCAGCCCCAGCATTTT
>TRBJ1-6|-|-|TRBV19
CASKNTIDSPLHF
TGTGCCAGTAAGAATACTATTGATTCACCCCTCCACTTT
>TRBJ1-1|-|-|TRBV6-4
CASSRTTGLGRITEAFF
TGTGCCAGCAGTAGAACTACAGGGTTGGGTCGGATCACTGAAGCTTTCTTT
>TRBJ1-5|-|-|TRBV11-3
CASSLGPEQPQHF
TGTGCCAGCAGCTTAGGTCCTGAGCAGCCCCAGCATTTT
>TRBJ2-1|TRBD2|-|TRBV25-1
CASSERETNNEQFF
TGTGCCAGCAGTGAGCGGGAGACTAATAATGAGCAGTTCTTC
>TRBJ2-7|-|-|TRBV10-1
CASSVSTRGEQYF
TGCGCCAGCAGCGTGTCGACTAGAGGCGAGCAGTACTTC
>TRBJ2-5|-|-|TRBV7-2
CASSTFGKTQYF
TGTGCCAGCAGCACCTTCGGGAAGACCCAGTACTTC
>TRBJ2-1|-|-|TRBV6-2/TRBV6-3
CASSSLPGSRHNEQFF
TGTGCCAGCAGTTCTCTTCCCGGGAGTCGCCACAATGAGCAGTTCTTC
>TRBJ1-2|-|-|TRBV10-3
CAISESNRVNPTGYTF
TGTGCCATCAGTGAGTCGAACAGGGTGAATCCTACTGGCTACACCTTC
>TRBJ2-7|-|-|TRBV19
CASSLQDSYEQYF
TGTGCCAGTAGTTTACAAGACAGCTACGAGCAGTACTTC
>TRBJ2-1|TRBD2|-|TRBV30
CAWSVGTSGMADEQFF
TGTGCCTGGAGTGTTGGGACTAGCGGGATGGCCGATGAGCAGTTCTTC
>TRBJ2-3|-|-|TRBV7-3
CASSLLGPDTQYF
TGTGCCAGCAGCCTGCTGGGCCCAGATACGCAGTATTTT
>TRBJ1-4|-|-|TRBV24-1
CATQLSAIF
TGTGCCACCCAATTAAGCGCAATTTTT
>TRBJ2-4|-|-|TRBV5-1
CASSLGQTLAKNIQYF
TGCGCCAGCAGCCTAGGACAGACTTTAGCCAAAAACATTCAGTACTTC
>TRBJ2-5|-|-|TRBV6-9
CASRVRGRRETQYF
TGTGCCAGCAGAGTAAGAGGGCGCCGGGAGACCCAGTACTTC